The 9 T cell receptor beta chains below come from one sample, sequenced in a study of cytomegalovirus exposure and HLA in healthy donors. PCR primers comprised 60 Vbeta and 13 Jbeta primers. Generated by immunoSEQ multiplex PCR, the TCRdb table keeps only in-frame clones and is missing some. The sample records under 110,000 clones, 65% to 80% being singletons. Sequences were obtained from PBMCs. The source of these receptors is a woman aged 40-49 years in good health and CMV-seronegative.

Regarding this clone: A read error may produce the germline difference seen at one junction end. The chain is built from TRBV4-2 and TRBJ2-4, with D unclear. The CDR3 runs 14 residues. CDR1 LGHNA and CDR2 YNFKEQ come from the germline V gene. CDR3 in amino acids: CASSQNLAKNVQYF. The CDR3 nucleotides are TGTGCCAGCAGCCAAAATTTAGCCAAAAACGTTCAGTACTTC.

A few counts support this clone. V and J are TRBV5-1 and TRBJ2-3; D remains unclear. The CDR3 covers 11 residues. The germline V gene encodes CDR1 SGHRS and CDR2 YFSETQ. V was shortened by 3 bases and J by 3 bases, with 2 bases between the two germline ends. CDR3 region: CASSSTDTQYF. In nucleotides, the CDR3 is TGCGCCAGCAGCTCTACAGATACGCAGTATTTT.

The CDR3: CASSSIDEQYF. In DNA, the CDR3 is TGTGCCAGCAGTTCTATTGACGAGCAGTACTTC. This chain connects TRBV28 to TRBJ2-7; no clear D. The V end lost 4 bases, the J end lost 5 bases, and 6 bases lay between the germline ends. Germline CDR1 MDHEN, CDR2 SYDVKM. This CDR3 contains 11 residues.

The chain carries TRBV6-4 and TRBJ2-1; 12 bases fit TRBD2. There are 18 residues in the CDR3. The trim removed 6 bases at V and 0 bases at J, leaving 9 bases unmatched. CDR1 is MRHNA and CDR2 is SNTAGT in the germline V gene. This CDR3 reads CASSRGTSGPSSYNEQFF. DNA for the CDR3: TGTGCCAGCAGCCGCGGGACTAGCGGGCCTAGCTCCTACAATGAGCAGTTCTTC.

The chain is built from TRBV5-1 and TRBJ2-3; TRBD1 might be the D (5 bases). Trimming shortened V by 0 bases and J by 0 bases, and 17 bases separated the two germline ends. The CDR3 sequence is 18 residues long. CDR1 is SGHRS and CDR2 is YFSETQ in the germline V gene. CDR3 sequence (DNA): TGCGCCAGCAGCTTGGCCAAGCTAATGGACACAAGCACAGATACGCAGTATTTT. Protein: CASSLAKLMDTSTDTQYF.

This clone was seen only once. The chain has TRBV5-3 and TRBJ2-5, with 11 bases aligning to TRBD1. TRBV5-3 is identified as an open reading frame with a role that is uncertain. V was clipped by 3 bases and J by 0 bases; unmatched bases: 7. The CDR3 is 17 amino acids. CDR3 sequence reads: CARSWTDRGPNQETQYF. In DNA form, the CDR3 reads TGTGCCAGAAGCTGGACGGACAGGGGGCCCAACCAAGAGACCCAGTACTTC.

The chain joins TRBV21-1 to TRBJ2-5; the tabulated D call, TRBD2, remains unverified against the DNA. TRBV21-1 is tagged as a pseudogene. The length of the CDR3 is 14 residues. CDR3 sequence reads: CASLRLVDQETQYF. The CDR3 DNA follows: TGTGCCAGCCTACGTTTAGTCGACCAAGAGACCCAGTACTTC.

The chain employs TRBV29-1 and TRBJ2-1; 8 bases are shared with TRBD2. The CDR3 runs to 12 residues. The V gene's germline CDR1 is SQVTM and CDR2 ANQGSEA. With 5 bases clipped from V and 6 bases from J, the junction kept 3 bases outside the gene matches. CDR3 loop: CSVTSGGNEQFF. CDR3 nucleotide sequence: TGCAGCGTTACTAGCGGTGGCAATGAGCAGTTCTTC.

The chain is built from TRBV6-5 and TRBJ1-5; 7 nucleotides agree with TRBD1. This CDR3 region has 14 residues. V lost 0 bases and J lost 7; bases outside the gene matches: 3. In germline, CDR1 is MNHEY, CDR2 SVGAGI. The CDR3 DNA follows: TGTGCCAGCAGTTACTCAGGGGGCAGGCAGCCCCAGCATTTT. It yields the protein CASSYSGGRQPQHF.